Reported below is one T cell receptor beta chain. There is no known antigen for this receptor. It has no much larger one-base neighbor in the sample; base qualities were not kept. The data originate from a study of blood T cell repertoires in COVID-19 (TCRdb year 2020). Regarding the complete study: The collaborator samples originated in the United States, Italy and Spain and spanned the acute and convalescent phases of COVID-19. The samples were drawn from the first 160 participants of the ongoing ImmuneRACE study and from 950 to 1,500 subjects provided by 6 global collaborators. The repertoires were made available in a free public database intended to serve as a resource for research on the immune response to SARS-CoV-2. Sample metadata almost always included a de-identified subject ID, COVID-19 status, age in years and sex. The prospective study material was composed of cDNA or gDNA derived from T cells, B-cell-depleted T cells, or PBMCs. Deeply sampled blood TCRbeta repertoires from subjects exposed to, actively infected with, or recovered from COVID-19 were included in the dataset. Where available, HLA class I and class II types were obtained from metadata supplied by the sample provider rather than from assay-based typing. The paper's findings and limits, for the study overall: How much clinical and demographic metadata was included differed by source and by participant, and the metadata was provided uncurated.

The collaborating institutions used their own protocols to collect whole blood in K2EDTA tubes. For TCRbeta analysis, collaborator samples were shipped as frozen whole blood, as isolated PBMCs, or as DNA extracted from either sample type. Trimmed from V: 6 bases; trimmed from J: 9 bases; junction bases lacking a gene match: 9. Its CDR3 holds 15 amino acids, cysteine through phenylalanine. CDR3 DNA only is kept here, 45 bases in frame from base 1. For CDR1 and CDR2, the germline V gene lists MNHEY and SVGAGI. TCRbeta CDR3 regions were amplified from genomic DNA using the immunoSEQ Assay, a bias-controlled multiplex PCR. Processing in the source paper ran as follows. Nucleated cell counts per sample were estimated from amplification of reference gene primers within the assay. To quantify the absolute abundance of each unique TCRbeta CDR3 rearrangement, sequence reads were collapsed and filtered. For each sample, productive Simpson clonality was calculated by taking the square root of Simpson's diversity index across productive rearrangements. This is the immuneACCESS table as TCRdb keeps it, with only in-frame sequences that have V and J called. A part of the clones is gone; compared with another copy, unresolved V genes explain less than half, and the rest is unexplained. That table furnishes V, J and clone size, whereas the DNA furnished D and trimming. The sample data list about 98,000 clones, and almost 85% of these were observed just once. The ten most abundant clones make up more than 9% of the sample.

The specimen was peripheral blood. Recombination connected TRBV6-5 to TRBJ1-6; TRBD1 lines up with 9 middle nucleotides. The TCR sequence derives from a man in his forties or fifties with active or convalescent COVID-19. The CDR3 in this case is CASRGLTGGSSPLHF. The DNA is as follows: TGTGCCAGCAGGGGCCTGACAGGGGGAAGTTCACCCCTCCACTTT.